This T cell receptor beta chain was retrieved from a study of blood T cell repertoires in COVID-19 (dated by TCRdb to the early 2020s). Study-level background: The collaborator samples originated in the United States, Italy and Spain and spanned the acute and convalescent phases of COVID-19. The prospective study material was composed of cDNA or gDNA derived from T cells, B-cell-depleted T cells, or PBMCs. Subjects who had been exposed to COVID-19, were actively infected with it, or had recovered from it provided the deeply sampled blood TCRbeta repertoires that made up the dataset. The repertoires were made available in a free public database intended to serve as a resource for research on the immune response to SARS-CoV-2. The samples were drawn from the first 160 participants of the ongoing ImmuneRACE study and from over a thousand subjects provided by 6 global collaborators. Sample metadata almost always included a de-identified subject ID, COVID-19 status, age in years and sex. HLA class I and class II types, where available, came from metadata supplied by the sample provider rather than from assay-based typing.

The CDR3 holds 17 amino acids from the cysteine to the phenylalanine. This entry keeps only the CDR3 DNA: 51 bases, framed from base 1. Germline trimming amounts to 3 bases on V and 0 bases on J, with 8 as the count of junction bases outside the gene matches. Based on the germline V gene, the CDR1 and CDR2 sequences are SGDLS and YYNGEE. About this clone: It has no known antigen specificity. No much larger clonotype is one base removed from it; base qualities were not supplied.

The immunoSEQ Assay, a bias-controlled multiplex PCR, was used to amplify TCRbeta CDR3 regions from genomic DNA. As for how the authors treated the data: Within the assay, amplification of reference gene primers was used to estimate how many nucleated cells each sample contained. To quantify the absolute abundance of each unique TCRbeta CDR3 rearrangement, sequence reads were collapsed and filtered. For each sample, productive Simpson clonality was calculated as the square root of Simpson's diversity index over productive rearrangements. TCRdb provides this immuneACCESS table in a form limited to in-frame rearrangements. Some clones are lacking; in checked studies, under half of them reflect an unresolved V gene, and why the rest are absent is not known. V, J and clone size derive from that table, while D and trimming were established from the DNA sequence. This sample holds about 180,000 clones; 65% to 85% were observed only once. The ten largest make up approximately 2.9% of the sample.

Study-wide conclusions, independent of this receptor: Clinical and demographic metadata were provided uncurated, with the amount varying by source and participant.

The collaborating institutions used their own protocols to collect whole blood in K2EDTA tubes. For TCRbeta analysis, collaborators shipped samples as frozen whole blood, isolated PBMCs, or DNA extracted from either of those sample types. The rearranged chain carries TRBV9 and TRBJ1-4; 7 bases in the middle match TRBD1. Sequenced: peripheral blood. The clonotype originates from a woman in her sixties with acute or convalescent COVID-19. The CDR3 protein is CASSAGDSLATNEKLFF. The DNA sequence follows: TGTGCCAGCAGCGCCGGGGACAGTCTCGCAACTAATGAAAAACTGTTTTTT.